One and the same sample provided the 31 T cell receptor beta chains below, sequenced in a study of metastatic and nonmetastatic thyroid tumors. TCRdb re-called the PCR reads via MiXCR. The data contain around 35,000 clones, about a sixth of them singletons. Prior to thyroid surgery, none of the patients had received any treatment. Sequences were obtained from blood. These receptors were obtained from a female donor with papillary thyroid cancer or a benign thyroid nodule (not recorded which). Some clones in this sample may be carry-over from other donors' samples.

This clone is medium-sized in the sample. V gene TRBV20-1 combines with J gene TRBJ2-7; a possible D gene is TRBD2 (6 bases). Trimming stripped 3 bases from V and 2 bases from J, with 20 bases between. Germline CDR1 DFQATT, CDR2 SNEGSKA (reference sequence). CDR3 length: 16 residues. The CDR3 sequence is CSARALFSGTTYEQYF. In DNA, the CDR3 is TGCAGTGCTAGGGCCCTTTTTAGCGGCACCACCTACGAGCAGTACTTC.

Remarks on this clone: This may come from a read error, since a much larger clone is one base off. Other DNA sequences in this sample translate to the same CDR3. V and J are TRBV20-1 and TRBJ2-7; 7 bases agree with TRBD2. Unmatched junction bases numbered 6, after V lost 6 bases and J lost 4 bases. This CDR3 is 12 amino acids long. The V gene's germline CDR1 is DFQATT and CDR2 SNEGSKA (reference sequence). This CDR3 is CSAGLVWYEQYV. CDR3 nucleotide sequence: TGCAGTGCCGGACTAGTTTGGTACGAGCAGTACGTC.

This clone appeared many times. The same CDR3 can be traced to other DNA sequences in this sample. The V gene is TRBV9, the J gene TRBJ2-2; D ambiguous. Trimming took off 4 bases at V and 4 bases at J, with 11 bases between the two ends. Germline-derived CDR1 and CDR2 are SGDLS and YYNGEE. The CDR3 runs 14 residues. The CDR3 region has the DNA TGTGCCAGCAGCCCCCCGGGCCGCACCGGGGAGCTGTTTTTT. This codes for CASSPPGRTGELFF.

This clone was seen more than once but under ten times. A much larger clone differs from this one at a single base, so this may be a read error. The chain links TRBV29-1 to TRBJ2-1; D gene ambiguous. Germline V lookup: CDR1 SQVTM, CDR2 ANQGSEA. This CDR3 comprises 14 residues. With 3 bases removed from V and 0 bases from J, the gap between germline ends came to 9 bases. The CDR3: CSVDLGISYNEQFF. The CDR3 DNA is TGCAGCGTTGATCTGGGGATCTCCTACAATGAGCAGTTCTTC.

The table lists this clone with many counts. The chain employs TRBV9 and TRBJ2-3; 10 bases are a match to TRBD2. CDR3 length equals 15 residues. The germline gives CDR1 SGDLS, CDR2 YYNGEE. Trimming cost V 4 bases and J 4 bases; bases outside gene matches: 6. The CDR3 DNA follows: TGTGCCAGCAGCCCCCGGACTAGCGGATCAGATACGCAGTATTTT. As protein: CASSPRTSGSDTQYF.

This clone showed up many times. V usage is TRBV20-1 and J usage is TRBJ2-1, with 12 bases that match TRBD2. Germline loops: CDR1 DFQATT, CDR2 SNEGSKA (reference sequence). V dropped 6 bases and J dropped 3; count of bases not matched to a gene: 9. The CDR3 loop spans 16 amino acids. The CDR3 nucleotides are TGCAGTGCCCCGAGACTAGCGGGAGACCTCTACAATGAGCAGTTCTTC. Its translation is CSAPRLAGDLYNEQFF.

This clone was recorded at least ten times. The chain uses TRBV19 and TRBJ2-7; weak D call: TRBD1 (5 bases). V lost 5 bases and J lost 2, with 16 bases in between. This CDR3 has 15 residues. From germline, CDR1 is LNHDA and CDR2 SQIVND (reference sequence). The CDR3 bases are TGTGCCAGTAGTCAGTATGACAGCGCGGCCTACGAGCAGTACTTC. Translating gives CASSQYDSAAYEQYF.

This clone has at least ten counts. The chain recombines TRBV27 with TRBJ2-1; D gene ambiguous. This CDR3 is 15 amino acids long. V dropped 6 bases and J dropped 3 bases, with 15 bases sitting between them. The V gene's germline CDR1 is MNHEY and CDR2 SMNVEV (reference sequence). CDR3 in amino acids: CASRPNMGFYNEQFF. CDR3 nucleotide sequence: TGTGCCAGCAGACCTAACATGGGATTCTACAATGAGCAGTTCTTC.

This clone was seen repeatedly, ten times or more. CDR3 nucleotide sequence: TGTGCCAGCAGCGCCACAGGGGGCGCGAGGAACACCATATATTTT. Translating gives CASSATGGARNTIYF. The V and J genes are TRBV9 and TRBJ1-3; TRBD1 matches 9 bases. CDR1 is SGDLS, CDR2 YYNGEE, per germline. The CDR3 sequence is 15 residues long. V gave up 3 bases and J gave up 7 bases; unmatched junction bases: 8. Variable domain in full (rest from reference TRBV9 and TRBJ1-3): DSGVTQTPKHLITATGQRVTLRCSPRSGDLSVYWYQQSLDQGLQFLIQYYNGEERAKGNILERFSAQQFPDLHSELNLSSLELGDSALYFCASSATGGARNTIYFGEGSWLTVV.

This clone was seen repeatedly, ten times or more. The chain is built from TRBV28 and TRBJ2-5; D gene ambiguous. Trimming took off 4 bases at V and 4 bases at J, with 10 bases between the two ends. Germline loops: CDR1 MDHEN, CDR2 SYDVKM. This CDR3 is 13 amino acids long. The CDR3, as DNA: TGTGCCAGCAGTTCCGCATTCCGAGAGACCCAGTACTTC. This gives the protein CASSSAFRETQYF.

This clone was recorded at least ten times. V gene TRBV5-6 combines with J gene TRBJ2-1, with TRBD2 identical over 14 bases. The CDR3 sequence is 18 residues long. Germline V gives CDR1 SGHDT, CDR2 YYEEEE. V gave up 3 bases and J gave up 4 bases; unmatched junction bases: 9. The CDR3 coding sequence is TGTGCCAGCAGCTGGGGACTAGCGGGAGCCCCGGGGTACAATGAGCAGTTCTTC. Residues: CASSWGLAGAPGYNEQFF.

As to this clone: A read error may be the cause here, since a much bigger clone is one base away. The chain has TRBV5-6 and TRBJ2-7; 10 nucleotides align to TRBD2. The V gene end was trimmed by 4 bases and the J gene end by 4 bases; junction bases not matched to a gene: 8. The germline V gene has CDR1 SGHDT and CDR2 YYEEEE. This CDR3 contains 15 residues. Here the CDR3 DNA reads TGTGCCAGCAGCCCCTGGACTAGCGGACTTTACGAGCAGTACTTC. Protein: CASSPWTSGLYEQYF.

The chain employs TRBV20-1 and TRBJ2-7; weak D call: TRBD2 (6 bases). Germline assignment: CDR1 DFQATT and CDR2 SNEGSKA (reference sequence). The CDR3 consists of 13 residues. V shed 6 bases and J shed 3 bases, with 15 bases lying between them. CDR3 sequence reads: CSAGGPEGYEQYF. The CDR3 DNA is TGCAGTGCCGGGGGTCCTGAGGGCTACGAGCAGTACTTC.

This clone was observed at least ten times. The V gene is TRBV7-6, the J gene TRBJ2-7, with D possibly being TRBD2 (6 bases). From germline, CDR1 is SGHVS and CDR2 FNYEAQ. This CDR3 has 14 amino acids. Trimming removed 5 bases from V and 3 bases from J, with 14 bases in between. CDR3 in DNA: TGTGCCAGCAGCCAGACTAGTCGACGCTACGAGCAGTACTTC. Translated: CASSQTSRRYEQYF. The full variable domain, completed using reference TRBV7-6 and TRBJ2-7, is GAGVSQSPRYKVTKRGQDVALRCDPISGHVSLYWYRQALGQGPEFLTYFNYEAQQDKSGLPNDRFSAERPEGSISTLTIQRTEQRDSAMYRCASSQTSRRYEQYFGPGTRLTVT.

This clone was counted between two and nine times. The chain carries TRBV2 and TRBJ2-1; 13 bases map to TRBD2. The junction had 6 bases not matched to a gene; V was cut back by 5 bases and J by 8 bases. This CDR3 has 15 amino acids. Germline CDR1 and CDR2: SNHLY and FYNNEI. Here the CDR3 reads CASSFYGLAGDEQFF. The CDR3 DNA is TGTGCCAGCAGTTTCTATGGACTAGCGGGAGATGAGCAGTTCTTC.

A few counts support this clone. The chain uses TRBV28 and TRBJ1-5; D call uncertain. This CDR3 region has 16 residues. Looked up from germline, CDR1 is MDHEN and CDR2 is SYDVKM. Trimming took off 2 bases at V and 2 bases at J, with 13 bases between the two ends. The CDR3 here is CASSLENSRGNQPQHF. DNA of the CDR3: TGTGCCAGCAGTTTAGAGAACAGCCGGGGCAATCAGCCCCAGCATTTT. Variable domain in full (rest from reference TRBV28 and TRBJ1-5): DVKVTQSSRYLVKRTGEKVFLECVQDMDHENMFWYRQDPGLGLRLIYFSYDVKMKEKGDIPEGYSVSREKKERFSLILESASTNQTSMYLCASSLENSRGNQPQHFGDGTRLSIL.

This clone was seen many times. The chain employs TRBV20-1 and TRBJ2-1; the D gene is possibly TRBD2 (6 bases). The CDR3 runs 16 residues. The germline CDR1 and CDR2 sequences are DFQATT and SNEGSKA (reference sequence). V dropped 3 bases and J dropped 6 bases, with 21 bases sitting between them. CDR3 residues: CSASPPLAGLGNEQFF. CDR3 DNA: TGCAGTGCTAGCCCCCCACTAGCTGGGCTTGGCAATGAGCAGTTCTTC.

This clone has a count of ten or more. The rearrangement uses TRBV2 and TRBJ1-5, with D tentatively TRBD1 (5 bases). Germline V lookup: CDR1 SNHLY, CDR2 FYNNEI. CDR3 size: 13 residues. Trimming cost V 3 bases and J 4 bases, with 7 bases left between them. DNA for the CDR3: TGTGCCAGCAGTGATTGGGGGAATCAGCCCCAGCATTTT. Its protein is CASSDWGNQPQHF.

The chain carries TRBV10-3 and TRBJ2-7, with D perhaps being TRBD1 or TRBD2 (5 bases each). Germline assignment: CDR1 ENHRY and CDR2 SYGVKD. V was pared by 6 bases and J by 2 bases, with 17 bases between. This CDR3 is built from 15 residues. This chain's CDR3 is CAIRGELTRTYEQYF. The CDR3 DNA follows: TGTGCCATCAGGGGGGAGCTGACACGTACCTACGAGCAGTACTTC.

There are many counts of this clone. The rearrangement uses TRBV7-6 and TRBJ2-5; D unclear. Deletions cut 2 bases from V and 0 bases from J, with 10 bases between. This CDR3 region has 15 residues. Germline V gene lookup returns CDR1 SGHVS and CDR2 FNYEAQ. The CDR3 region is CASSLTDGYQETQYF. The DNA for the CDR3 is TGTGCCAGCAGCTTAACGGATGGATACCAAGAGACCCAGTACTTC. The variable domain in full, completed from reference TRBV7-6 and TRBJ2-5, reads GAGVSQSPRYKVTKRGQDVALRCDPISGHVSLYWYRQALGQGPEFLTYFNYEAQQDKSGLPNDRFSAERPEGSISTLTIQRTEQRDSAMYRCASSLTDGYQETQYFGPGTRLLVL.

CDR3 coding DNA: TGTGCCAGCACCCTGACAGTGACAGGGGGCAATGAGCAGTACTTC. It specifies CASTLTVTGGNEQYF. V gene TRBV7-9 combines with J gene TRBJ2-7; 10 bases agree with TRBD1. Trimming took 7 bases from V and 7 from J; bases not matched to a gene: 13. The CDR3 is 15 amino acids. In germline, CDR1 is SEHNR, CDR2 FQNEAQ (reference sequence).

This clone occurred once. The J gene is TRBJ2-6, the V gene TRBV5-4, with D perhaps matching TRBD1 (6 bases). V was shortened by 6 bases and J by 2 bases, with 15 bases between the two germline ends. Germline V CDR1 and CDR2: SGHNT, YYREEE (reference sequence). The CDR3 is 16 amino acids. The CDR3 DNA sequence: TGTGCCAGCACCGACCCCACAGGGCCTGGGGCCAACGTCCTGACTTTC. Protein: CASTDPTGPGANVLTF.

This clone was observed at least ten times. The V gene is TRBV18, the J gene TRBJ2-1; the D call may be TRBD1 or TRBD2 (6 bases each). V was trimmed by 6 bases and J by 2 bases, leaving 20 bases between them. CDR3 length: 17 residues. Germline CDR1 reads KGHSH; CDR2 reads LQKENI. CDR3 loop: CASSHKVAGHAYNEQFF. The CDR3 coding sequence is TGTGCCAGCTCCCACAAAGTCGCGGGACACGCCTACAATGAGCAGTTCTTC.

This rearrangement joins TRBV7-8 to TRBJ2-5, with a possible D match to TRBD1 (7 bases). Germline V gives CDR1 SGHVS, CDR2 FQNEAQ. CDR3 size: 14 residues. V shed 10 bases and J shed 7 bases, with 22 bases lying between them. In DNA form, the CDR3 reads TGTGCCACCATCCCCTCAGGAGGGGGCGGGACCCAGTACTTC. Its translation: CATIPSGGGGTQYF.

This clone was detected ten times or more. The rearrangement uses TRBV28 and TRBJ2-1, with TRBD2 matching 9 bases. Germline V gives CDR1 MDHEN, CDR2 SYDVKM. The CDR3 loop spans 13 amino acids. V lost 5 bases, J lost 10 bases, and 6 bases stayed unmatched. The CDR3 spells CASSPKAGGEQFF. DNA of the CDR3: TGTGCCAGCAGTCCAAAGGCGGGGGGGGAGCAGTTCTTC.

This clone appeared many times. The rearrangement uses TRBV6-5 and TRBJ1-2, with D unclear. Germline CDR1 reads MNHEY; CDR2 reads SVGAGI. The CDR3 is 14 residues long. V lost 2 bases and J 0 bases, leaving 7 bases between the germline ends. The CDR3 sequence is CASSYGVPNYGYTF. The CDR3 bases are TGTGCCAGCAGTTACGGGGTACCTAACTATGGCTACACCTTC.

This clone appeared many times. The chain has TRBV12-3 or TRBV12-4 and TRBJ2-5; 8 nucleotides align to TRBD1. Trimming at V came to 6 bases and at J to 3 bases, leaving 3 bases not matched to a gene. This CDR3 region has 13 residues. The CDR3 spells CASRVDREETQYF. The DNA for the CDR3 is TGTGCCAGCAGAGTGGACAGGGAAGAGACCCAGTACTTC.

This clone came up many times. The chain links TRBV28 to TRBJ1-5, with 7 bases that match TRBD1. The CDR3 is 13 amino acids. V gave up 5 bases and J gave up 5 bases; unmatched junction bases: 3. Germline loops: CDR1 MDHEN, CDR2 SYDVKM. The CDR3 is CASSRGLDQPQHF. The CDR3 DNA is TGTGCCAGCAGTAGGGGGCTTGATCAGCCCCAGCATTTT. Filled out from reference TRBV28 and TRBJ1-5, the complete variable domain reads DVKVTQSSRYLVKRTGEKVFLECVQDMDHENMFWYRQDPGLGLRLIYFSYDVKMKEKGDIPEGYSVSREKKERFSLILESASTNQTSMYLCASSRGLDQPQHFGDGTRLSIL.

Many counts were recorded for this clone. The chain has TRBV7-9 and TRBJ2-1; 15 positions agree with TRBD2. Trimming cost V 4 bases and J 10 bases; bases outside gene matches: 5. Germline lookup yields CDR1 SEHNR and CDR2 FQNEAQ (reference sequence). The CDR3 contains 15 residues. As DNA, the CDR3 is TGTGCCAGCAGCTCTGGGACTAGCGGGAGGCACGAGCAGTTCTTC. Protein: CASSSGTSGRHEQFF. Drawing the rest from reference TRBV7-9 and TRBJ2-1, the complete variable domain is DTGVSQNPRHKITKRGQNVTFRCDPISEHNRLYWYRQTLGQGPEFLTYFQNEAQLEKSRLLSDRFSAERPKGSFSTLEIQRTEQGDSAMYLCASSSGTSGRHEQFFGPGTRLTVL.

This clone has a handful of counts. V gene TRBV27 combines with J gene TRBJ1-6; 10 nucleotides line up with TRBD1. Trimming took 4 bases from V and 16 from J; bases not matched to a gene: 13. Looked up from germline, CDR1 is MNHEY and CDR2 is SMNVEV (reference sequence). The CDR3 loop spans 15 amino acids. In DNA, the CDR3 is TGTGCCAGCAGTTCCGGGACAGGGGAGGTGTCAACACTCCACTTT. Translation gives CASSSGTGEVSTLHF.

This clone was picked up many times. The chain joins TRBV28 to TRBJ1-4; no clear D. V was cut by 5 bases and J by 3 bases, with 13 bases left in between. CDR3 length: 15 amino acids. Germline CDR1 and CDR2: MDHEN and SYDVKM. CDR3 bases: TGTGCCAGCAGTCCGAGACTAATAGCTAATGAAAAACTGTTTTTT. This codes for CASSPRLIANEKLFF.